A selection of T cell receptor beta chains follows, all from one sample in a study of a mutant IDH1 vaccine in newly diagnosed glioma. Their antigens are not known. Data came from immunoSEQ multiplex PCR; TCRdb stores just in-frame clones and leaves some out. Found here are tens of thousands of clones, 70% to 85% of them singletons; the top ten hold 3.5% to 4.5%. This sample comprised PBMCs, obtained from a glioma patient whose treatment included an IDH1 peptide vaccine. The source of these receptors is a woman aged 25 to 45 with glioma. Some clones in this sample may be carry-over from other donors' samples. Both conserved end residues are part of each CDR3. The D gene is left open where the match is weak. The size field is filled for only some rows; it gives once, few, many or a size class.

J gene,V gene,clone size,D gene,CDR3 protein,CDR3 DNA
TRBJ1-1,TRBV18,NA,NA,CASYPTRQTEAFF,TGTGCCAGCTACCCGACCAGGCAGACTGAAGCTTTCTTT
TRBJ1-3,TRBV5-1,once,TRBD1,CASSLSGTGSRSGNTIYF,TGCGCCAGCAGCCTTTCTGGGACAGGGAGCCGCTCTGGAAACACCATATATTTT
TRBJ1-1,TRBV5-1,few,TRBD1,CASSFTGDGTEAFF,TGCGCCAGCAGCTTCACAGGGGATGGCACTGAAGCTTTCTTT
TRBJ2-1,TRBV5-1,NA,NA,CASSLWRDPLDEQFF,TGCGCCAGCAGCTTGTGGCGGGACCCTTTGGATGAGCAGTTCTTC
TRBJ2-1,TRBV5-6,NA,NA,CASSLGGDYNEQFF,TGTGCCAGCAGCTTGGGTGGAGACTACAATGAGCAGTTCTTC
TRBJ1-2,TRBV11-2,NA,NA,CASSLAYGYTF,TGTGCCAGCAGCTTAGCCTATGGCTACACCTTC
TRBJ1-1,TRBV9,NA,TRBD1,CASSSKQGPMNTEAFF,TGTGCCAGCAGCTCCAAACAGGGGCCCATGAACACTGAAGCTTTCTTT
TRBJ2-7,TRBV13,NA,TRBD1,CASSSETGGHEQYF,TGTGCCAGCAGCTCGGAGACAGGGGGCCACGAGCAGTACTTC
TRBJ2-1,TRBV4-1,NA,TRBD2,CASSQERERSYNEQFF,TGCGCCAGCAGCCAAGAGCGGGAGCGCTCCTACAATGAGCAGTTCTTC
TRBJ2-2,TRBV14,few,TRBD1,CASSPLRGTGWNTGELFF,TGTGCCAGCAGCCCACTTAGGGGGACAGGGTGGAACACCGGGGAGCTGTTTTTT
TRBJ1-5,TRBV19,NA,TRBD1,CASSMGGQLSNQPQHF,TGTGCCAGTAGTATGGGGGGACAGTTAAGCAATCAGCCCCAGCATTTT